What follows is one T cell receptor (beta chain) and its context. Its target is unknown. This sample is part of a study of naive and memory T cell subsets. The J segment lost 4 bases and the V segment lost 5 bases, leaving 9 bases of the junction unmatched. Germline lookup yields CDR1 ENHRY and CDR2 SYGVKD. The CDR3 length is 15 residues. Study-wide points: Expression changes during T cell differentiation may affect RNA-based TCR counts. In CD4 and CD8 cells, diversity dropped from naive through EMRA. Possibly reflecting memory cells re-expressing CD45RA, a few larger clonotypes occurred in naive repertoires, especially CD8.

The beta constant-region primer was an equimolar mix of two oligonucleotides covering TRBC1 and TRBC2. Ligated cDNA was amplified by four rounds of PCR with nested alpha and beta constant-region primers and SP2. TCRdb reprocessed the UMI-ligation and nested PCR reads via MiXCR and lists one record per CDR3 protein. The sample lists around 140,000 distinct CDR3 sequences, roughly 22% occurring once. CD4+ T cell IFNgamma after overnight CMV lysate exposure gave donor CMV status. CD4 T cells were positively selected, then CD8 T cells from the CD4-negative fraction. J is TRBJ2-7 and V is TRBV10-3, with TRBD2 matching over 9 bases. This sequence originates from a human donor in good health. The sample taken for sequencing was naive CD4+ T cells from blood. The CDR3 DNA reads as TGTGCCATCAGTCCCCGTGGTAGCGGGAGTTACGAGCAGTACTTC. Its translation is CAISPRGSGSYEQYF.